The T cell receptor beta chain under discussion was sequenced for a study of cytomegalovirus exposure and HLA in healthy donors. The assay was immunoSEQ multiplex PCR, and TCRdb's table has in-frame clones only and misses some. The table records about 150,000 clones, roughly 91% of them present only once. V dropped 2 bases and J dropped 5; count of bases not matched to a gene: 6. Germline V lookup: CDR1 MNHEY, CDR2 SVGAGI. CDR3 length: 15 amino acids. The source material was PBMCs. The clonotype comes from a man between 18 and 29 years old in good health and CMV-seronegative. J is TRBJ2-3 and V is TRBV6-5; the match to TRBD2 covers 8 bases. The CDR3 sequence: CASSYRTSRVDTQYF. As DNA, the CDR3 is TGTGCCAGCAGTTACCGGACTAGCCGAGTAGATACGCAGTATTTT.